Sequencing of this T cell receptor (beta chain) was carried out in a study of cytomegalovirus exposure and HLA in healthy donors. The V end lost 7 bases, the J end lost 5 bases, and 23 bases lay between the germline ends. This CDR3 is built from 17 residues. Germline values: CDR1 SNHLY, CDR2 FYNNEI. Use of 60 Vbeta and 13 Jbeta primers characterized the PCR. Clones were sequenced by immunoSEQ multiplex PCR, and TCRdb holds only the in-frame ones, with some missing. Here the sample spans 98,000 or so clones, over 9.5% being singletons. Regarding the study as a whole: Rare TCR sequences predominated, though certain public TCRs were found in many donors. Among immune exposure information, only CMV serostatus was available. Among TCR beta chains, those listed as cytomegalovirus-associated numbered fewer than 200.

This clone has more than one count but fewer than ten. Its specificity is unknown. Other DNA sequences in this specimen translate into the identical CDR3. The source of this sequence is a man in his forties in good health and CMV-seropositive. The sample comprised PBMCs. The chain uses TRBV2 and TRBJ2-2, with D perhaps matching TRBD2 (6 bases). Written as DNA, the CDR3 is TGTGCCAGCAAAGGGCTAGCAGGAGGGTTCCGGACCGGGGAGCTGTTTTTT. Its translation: CASKGLAGGFRTGELFF.